This TCR beta chain was retrieved from a study of blood T cell repertoires in COVID-19. The V gene's germline CDR1 is KGHDR and CDR2 SFDVKD. This CDR3 region has 13 residues. The germline V and J ends were trimmed by 12 bases and 1 base, with 15 bases remaining between them. Repertoires were generated with immunoSEQ multiplex PCR, while TCRdb's copy carries only in-frame clones and drops some. This table holds around 230,000 clones, 75% to 90% found once. This sequence was found in a young man who had recovered from COVID-19. The specimen sequenced was peripheral blood. V and J are TRBV24-1 and TRBJ2-7; the D gene is possibly TRBD1 (6 bases). The CDR3 region is CARGGDISYEQYF. The CDR3 DNA sequence: TGTGCCCGAGGGGGAGATATTTCCTACGAGCAGTACTTC.